This TCR beta chain was captured in a study of TIL therapy for anti-PD-1-resistant metastatic lung cancer. This was the immunoSEQ v3 assay. The data were produced by immunoSEQ multiplex PCR, yet TCRdb's version contains in-frame clones alone and is incomplete. The table shows 20,000 to 25,000 clones, with about four fifths occurring only once. Trimming removed 7 bases at V and 6 bases at J, with 13 bases between. Germline CDR1 reads WSHSY; CDR2 reads SAAADI. This CDR3 is 12 amino acids long. The time point denotes: pre-treatment sample, taken before nivolumab and TIL therapy. This chain joins TRBV10-2 and TRBJ2-7, with a tentative D call TRBD2 (5 bases). Sequencing used blood, obtained at baseline. The origin of this receptor is a person aged 25-85 years with non-small cell lung cancer. This CDR3 reads CASKPAGGEQYF. The CDR3 region has the DNA TGCGCCAGCAAGCCGGCGGGCGGCGAGCAGTACTTC.